This T cell receptor (beta chain) emerged from a study of shared clonotypes between healthy human individuals. An assay was performed, and its level was deep. In the authors' workflow: Without quality scores, immunoSEQ junctional reads could not be filtered like full-length reads. The repertoire was sequenced with immunoSEQ multiplex PCR; TCRdb's copy has only in-frame clones and lacks some. V and J calls and clone size are given by that table; D and trimming were obtained from the DNA. Here the sample spans roughly 1,100,000 clones, 60% to 80% being singletons. This CDR3 spans 11 amino acids. The V gene's germline CDR1 is SNHLY and CDR2 FYNNEI. V shed 1 base and J shed 7 bases, with 5 bases lying between them.

The receptor's source is a man aged 18 to 30 in good health. The chain uses TRBV2 and TRBJ2-7; D is ambiguous. The sequenced sample was memory CD4+ T cells sorted from blood. Stated subset: CD45RA-negative fraction. As DNA, the CDR3 is TGTGCCAGCAGTGAAGTAGTGGAGCAGTACTTC. Residues: CASSEVVEQYF.